Presented here are 8 T cell receptor beta chains from one specimen sequenced in a study of blood T cell repertoires in COVID-19. The table came from immunoSEQ multiplex PCR; TCRdb's copy has only in-frame clones and leaves some out. This table has around 99,000 clones, 84% appearing once. The sequenced material came from peripheral blood. All receptors come from a human donor in a cohort sampled during active COVID-19.

V and J are TRBV6-4 and TRBJ2-1, with D unresolved. The CDR3 is made up of 14 amino acids. Germline values: CDR1 MRHNA, CDR2 SNTAGT. V gave up 5 bases and J gave up 6 bases, with 14 bases separating them. The CDR3 sequence is CASSRIHASNEQFF. In nucleotides, the CDR3 is TGTGCCAGCAGTCGAATCCATGCCAGCAATGAGCAGTTCTTC.

The rearrangement joins TRBV5-5 to TRBJ1-1; the D is unclear. V was pared by 2 bases and J by 3 bases, with 8 bases between. Germline values: CDR1 SGHKS, CDR2 YYEKEE (reference sequence). There are 13 residues in the CDR3. The CDR3 is CASSFSSYTEAFF. For the CDR3, the DNA is TGTGCCAGCAGCTTCTCGAGCTACACTGAAGCTTTCTTT.

This chain joins TRBV6-2 or TRBV6-3 and TRBJ1-5; no clear D. This CDR3 has 13 residues. Trimming left V 6 bases short and J 10 bases short, with 16 bases between. The V gene's germline CDR1 is MNHEY and CDR2 SVGEGT. CDR3 region: CASSRLSPPPQHF. The CDR3 DNA follows: TGTGCCAGCAGCCGCCTGAGCCCTCCTCCCCAGCATTTT.

This clone has only a few counts. This sequence joins TRBV18 and TRBJ2-3, with D hard to call. Trimming cost V 0 bases and J 0 bases, with 10 bases left between them. The CDR3 loop spans 16 amino acids. CDR1 is KGHSH and CDR2 is LQKENI in the germline V gene. DNA for the CDR3: TGTGCCAGCTCACCACCTTCTAGGCCTAGCACAGATACGCAGTATTTT. The encoded protein is CASSPPSRPSTDTQYF.

The V call is TRBV21-1, the J call TRBJ1-3; the table's D gene call, TRBD1, was not cross checked with the DNA. TRBV21-1 is designated a pseudogene. The CDR3 covers 14 residues. The CDR3 sequence: CASSTHADPGTIYF. The CDR3 coding sequence is TGTGCCAGCAGCACCCACGCCGACCCAGGCACCATATATTTT.

CDR3 residues: CASSQVDRGGGYTF. In DNA form, the CDR3 reads TGCGCCAGCAGCCAAGTCGACAGGGGAGGGGGCTACACCTTC. The chain is built from TRBV4-3 and TRBJ1-2, with 8 bases aligning to TRBD1. The trim removed 1 base at V and 8 bases at J, leaving 6 bases unmatched. The CDR3 loop spans 14 amino acids. Germline CDR1 reads LGHNA; CDR2 reads YSLEER.

The rearrangement links TRBV2 to TRBJ2-3; D perhaps matches TRBD2 (7 bases). The CDR3 contains 15 residues. Germline values: CDR1 SNHLY, CDR2 FYNNEI. V was trimmed by 2 bases and J by 6 bases, leaving 15 bases between them. Here the CDR3 reads CASSERAGAVDTQYF. Here the CDR3 DNA reads TGTGCCAGCAGTGAACGGGCGGGGGCCGTGGATACGCAGTATTTT.

V usage is TRBV18 and J usage is TRBJ1-4; maybe TRBD1 (5 bases). The CDR3 sequence is 15 residues long. V lost 0 bases to trimming and J lost 4 bases, with 9 bases between them. Germline V gene sequence: CDR1 KGHSH, CDR2 LQKENI. DNA for the CDR3: TGTGCCAGCTCACCACCCAGGGCTAGTAATGAAAAACTGTTTTTT. The encoded protein is CASSPPRASNEKLFF.